The rows below give T cell receptor beta chains drawn from one sample of a study of memory B cells and T cells in multiple sclerosis. The method was immunoSEQ multiplex PCR; TCRdb's version includes in-frame clones alone and lacks a portion of them. The sample contains roughly 45,000 clones, about 80% of which appear only once. These TCRs are of unknown antigen specificity. The sample consisted of PBMCs from blood kept in culture. All receptors derive from a human donor with multiple sclerosis. The CDR3 runs from the conserved cysteine through the conserved F or W. D genes are given only for firm matches. Clone size, where shown, is once, few, many, or a class for clones that have expanded.

J | V | D | size | DNA | CDR3
TRBJ2-7 | TRBV19 | TRBD1 | NA | TGTGCCAGCACAGGGGAGCAATACGAGCAGTACTTC | CASTGEQYEQYF
TRBJ2-2 | TRBV7-2 | NA | NA | TGTGCCAGCAGCCGCGACAGGCCCGGAGAGCTGTTTTTT | CASSRDRPGELFF
TRBJ2-7 | TRBV6-5 | NA | few | TGTGCCAGCAGTTTTGACACCAACTCCTACGAGCAGTACTTC | CASSFDTNSYEQYF
TRBJ2-1 | TRBV25-1 | TRBD1 | NA | TGTGCCAGCAATACAGGGGGCGGGTGGGATGAGCAGTTCTTC | CASNTGGGWDEQFF
TRBJ1-2 | TRBV7-2 | TRBD1 | NA | TGTGCCAGCAGCCGGACAGGGGACGGCTACACCTTC | CASSRTGDGYTF
TRBJ2-3 | TRBV14 | NA | NA | TGTGCCAGCAGCCAAGAGCAGGGCCGTATAGATACGCAGTATTTT | CASSQEQGRIDTQYF
TRBJ1-3 | TRBV18 | NA | NA | TGTGCCAGCTCACCGACCGCTACTTGGGACACCATATATTTT | CASSPTATWDTIYF
TRBJ1-6 | TRBV6-1 | TRBD1 | once | TGTGCCAGCAGTGACAGACAGGGGATCGCTTCACCCCTCCACTTT | CASSDRQGIASPLHF
TRBJ1-2 | TRBV11-2 | NA | NA | TGTGCCAGCAGCCCTGAGGGGGGGCGGGGCTATGGCTACACCTTC | CASSPEGGRGYGYTF
TRBJ1-2 | TRBV30 | NA | NA | TGTGCCTGGAGTGTAGGTAGGGGTGGCTATGGCTACACCTTC | CAWSVGRGGYGYTF
TRBJ2-3 | TRBV7-9 | NA | once | TGTGCCAGCAGCTCCTATCTAATCAATACGCAGTATTTT | CASSSYLINTQYF
TRBJ2-1 | TRBV7-2 | TRBD2 | NA | TGTGCCAGCAGCTTCGGGGGGAACTACAATGAGCAGTTCTTC | CASSFGGNYNEQFF
TRBJ2-1 | TRBV2 | NA | NA | TGTGCCAGCATTGGGAGCTCCTACAATGAGCAGTTCTTC | CASIGSSYNEQFF
TRBJ1-2 | TRBV7-9 | NA | NA | TGTGCCAGCAGCTTAGCCAGGGGCTTCGCTAACTATGGCTACACCTTC | CASSLARGFANYGYTF
TRBJ2-1 | TRBV10-3 | NA | NA | TGTGCCATCAAGGGAAGCGCCTACAATGAGCAGTTCTTC | CAIKGSAYNEQFF
TRBJ1-4 | TRBV6-5 | NA | NA | TGTGCCAGCAGTTACAGGGCACTGGCAACTAATGAAAAACTGTTTTTT | CASSYRALATNEKLFF
TRBJ1-6 | TRBV6-1 | NA | once | TGTGCCAGCAAAACTCCCGGAGCGTATTCACCCCTCCACTTT | CASKTPGAYSPLHF
TRBJ1-4 | TRBV11-2 | NA | NA | TGTGCCAGCGGGCAAGGACGGATTGTTAATGAAAAACTGTTTTTT | CASGQGRIVNEKLFF
TRBJ1-2 | TRBV25-1 | NA | NA | TGTGCCAGCGTACCCCAGGGCGGTGGCTACACCTTC | CASVPQGGGYTF
TRBJ2-7 | TRBV5-4 | TRBD2 | NA | TGTGCCAGCAGCAGCCCTCGTGACAGCGGGGGGCGGGGCGAGCAGTACTTC | CASSSPRDSGGRGEQYF
TRBJ1-1 | TRBV30 | NA | NA | TGTGCCTGGACTATGGATTTGAACACTGAAGCTTTCTTT | CAWTMDLNTEAFF
TRBJ1-6 | TRBV18 | NA | few | TGTGCCAGCTCACCTAGGTCCGACAGGAATTCACCCCTCCACTTT | CASSPRSDRNSPLHF
TRBJ2-5 | TRBV7-2 | NA | NA | TGTGCCAGCAGCTTAGATGGAGTCCCGGAGACCCAGTACTTC | CASSLDGVPETQYF
TRBJ1-2 | TRBV28 | TRBD1 | NA | TGTGCCAGCAGTTTCGAATCAGGGGGCCTGTCTAGCTATGGCTACACCTTC | CASSFESGGLSSYGYTF
TRBJ1-6 | TRBV5-1 | TRBD1 | NA | TGCGCCAGCAGCTACTCGACAGGGCGAGAATCACCCCTCCACTTT | CASSYSTGRESPLHF
TRBJ1-5 | TRBV28 | NA | NA | TGTGCAGCCGGGAGCAATCAGCCCCAGCATTTT | CAAGSNQPQHF
TRBJ2-5 | TRBV5-1 | NA | NA | TGCGCCAGCAGCGGCCCCGAGGGCGAGACCCAGTACTTC | CASSGPEGETQYF
TRBJ1-5 | TRBV2 | NA | NA | TGTGCCAGCAGTGAAGCGTTAGGTAGCAATCAGCCCCAGCATTTT | CASSEALGSNQPQHF
TRBJ2-4 | TRBV7-2 | TRBD1 | NA | TGTGCCAGCAGCTCAAATACCGGGACAGGGAGAGACATTCAGTACTTC | CASSSNTGTGRDIQYF
TRBJ1-6 | TRBV6-5 | TRBD1 | NA | TGTGCCAGCAGTTACAAACGGGGACAGGGACATTCACCCCTCCACTTT | CASSYKRGQGHSPLHF
TRBJ1-2 | TRBV15 | NA | NA | TGTGCCACCAGCCTGAGGGGGGTCGGTGGCTACACCTTC | CATSLRGVGGYTF
TRBJ1-4 | TRBV6-6 | NA | NA | TGTGCCAGCAGTTACTCTGGTCAGGGAAATGAAAAACTGTTTTTT | CASSYSGQGNEKLFF
TRBJ2-5 | TRBV18 | NA | NA | TGTGCCAGCTCACTCGGGAAGTTGGAGCAGTACTTC | CASSLGKLEQYF